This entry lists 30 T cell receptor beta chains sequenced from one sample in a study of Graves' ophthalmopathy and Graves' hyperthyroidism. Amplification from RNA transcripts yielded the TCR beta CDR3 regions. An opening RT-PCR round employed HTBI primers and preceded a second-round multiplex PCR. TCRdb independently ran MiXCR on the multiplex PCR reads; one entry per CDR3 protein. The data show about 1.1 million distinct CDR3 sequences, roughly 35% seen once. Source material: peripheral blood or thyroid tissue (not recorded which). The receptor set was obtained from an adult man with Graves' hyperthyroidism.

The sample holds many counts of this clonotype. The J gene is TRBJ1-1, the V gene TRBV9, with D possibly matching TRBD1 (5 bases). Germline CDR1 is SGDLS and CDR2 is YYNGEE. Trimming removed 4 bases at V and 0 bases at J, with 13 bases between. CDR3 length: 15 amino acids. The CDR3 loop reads CASSPGGEMNTEAFF. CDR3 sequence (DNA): TGTGCCAGCAGCCCTGGGGGGGAGATGAACACTGAAGCTTTCTTT.

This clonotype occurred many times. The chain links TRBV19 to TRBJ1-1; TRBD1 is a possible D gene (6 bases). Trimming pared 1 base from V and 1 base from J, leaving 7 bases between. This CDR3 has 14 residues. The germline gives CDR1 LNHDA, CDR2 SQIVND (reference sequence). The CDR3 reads CASSIAGQNTEAFF. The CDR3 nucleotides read TGTGCCAGTAGTATAGCGGGACAGAACACTGAAGCTTTCTTT.

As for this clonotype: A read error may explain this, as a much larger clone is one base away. CDR3 in amino acids: CSAMPADKPTYEQSF. The CDR3 DNA reads as TGCAGTGCTATGCCTGCGGACAAGCCGACCTACGAGCAGTCCTTC. This chain connects TRBV20-1 to TRBJ2-7, with a possible D match to TRBD1 (5 bases). This CDR3 has 15 residues. Germline CDR1 reads DFQATT; CDR2 reads SNEGSKA (reference sequence).

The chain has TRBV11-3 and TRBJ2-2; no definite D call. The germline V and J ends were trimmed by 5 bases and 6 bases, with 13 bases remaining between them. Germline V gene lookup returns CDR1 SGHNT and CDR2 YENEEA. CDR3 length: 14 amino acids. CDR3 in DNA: TGTGCCAGCAGCCCGACCCCCCTGGCCGGGGAGCTGTTTTTT. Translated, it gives CASSPTPLAGELFF.

CDR3 in amino acids: CASSEAGPGIRAQHF. As DNA, the CDR3 is TGTGCCAGCAGTGAAGCCGGCCCCGGTATAAGGGCCCAGCATTTT. V is TRBV6-5 and J is TRBJ1-5; D unclear. The CDR3 is 15 residues long. Germline values: CDR1 MNHEY, CDR2 SVGAGI. V was pared by 5 bases and J by 11 bases, with 22 bases between.

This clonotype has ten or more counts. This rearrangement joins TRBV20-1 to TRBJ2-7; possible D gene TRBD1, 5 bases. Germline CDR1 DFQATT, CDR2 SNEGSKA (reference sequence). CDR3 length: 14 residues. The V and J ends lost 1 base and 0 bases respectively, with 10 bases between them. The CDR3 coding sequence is TGCAGTGCTAGAGGGACACCGAGCTCCTACGAGCAGTACTTC. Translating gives CSARGTPSSYEQYF.

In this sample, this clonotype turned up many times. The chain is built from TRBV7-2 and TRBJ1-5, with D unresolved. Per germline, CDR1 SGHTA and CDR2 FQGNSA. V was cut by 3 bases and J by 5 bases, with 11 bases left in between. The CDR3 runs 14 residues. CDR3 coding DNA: TGTGCCAGCAGCTTGAACACGGGGTATCAGCCCCAGCATTTT. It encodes CASSLNTGYQPQHF.

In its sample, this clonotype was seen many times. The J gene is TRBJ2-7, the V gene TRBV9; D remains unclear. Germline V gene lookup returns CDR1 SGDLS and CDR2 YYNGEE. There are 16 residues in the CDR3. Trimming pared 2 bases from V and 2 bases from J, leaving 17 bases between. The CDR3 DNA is TGTGCCAGCAGCGTGAAGACGATCTACCCAACCTACGAGCAGTACTTC. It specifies CASSVKTIYPTYEQYF.

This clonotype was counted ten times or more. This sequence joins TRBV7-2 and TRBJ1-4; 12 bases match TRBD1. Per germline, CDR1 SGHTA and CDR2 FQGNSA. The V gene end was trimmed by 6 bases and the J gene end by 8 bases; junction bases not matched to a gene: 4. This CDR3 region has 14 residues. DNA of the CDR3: TGTGCCAGCAGAATCGGGACAGGGGGCGAAAAACTGTTTTTT. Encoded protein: CASRIGTGGEKLFF. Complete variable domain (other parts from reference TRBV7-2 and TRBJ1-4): GAGVSQSPSNKVTEKGKDVELRCDPISGHTALYWYRQSLGQGLEFLIYFQGNSAPDKSGLPSDRFSAERTGGSVSTLTIQRTQQEDSAVYLCASRIGTGGEKLFFGSGTQLSVL.

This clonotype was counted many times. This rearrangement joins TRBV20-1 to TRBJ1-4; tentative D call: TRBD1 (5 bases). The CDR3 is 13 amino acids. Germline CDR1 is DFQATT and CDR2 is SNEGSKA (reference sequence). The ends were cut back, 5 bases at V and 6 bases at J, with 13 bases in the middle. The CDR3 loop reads CSAGTLGHEKLFF. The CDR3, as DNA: TGCAGTGCTGGGACTCTGGGTCATGAAAAACTGTTTTTT.

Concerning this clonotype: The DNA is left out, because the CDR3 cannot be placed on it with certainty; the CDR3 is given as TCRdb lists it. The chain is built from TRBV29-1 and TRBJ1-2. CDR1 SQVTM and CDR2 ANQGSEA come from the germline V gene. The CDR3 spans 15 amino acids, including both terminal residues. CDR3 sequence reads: CSVEGVAEGTYGHTF.

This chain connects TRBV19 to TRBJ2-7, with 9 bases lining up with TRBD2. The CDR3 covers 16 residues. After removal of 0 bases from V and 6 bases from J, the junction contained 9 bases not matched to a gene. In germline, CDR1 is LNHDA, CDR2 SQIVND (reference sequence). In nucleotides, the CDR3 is TGTGCCAGTAGTATAGATCAAGGCGGGAGGGCCGCCGAGCAGTACTTC. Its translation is CASSIDQGGRAAEQYF.

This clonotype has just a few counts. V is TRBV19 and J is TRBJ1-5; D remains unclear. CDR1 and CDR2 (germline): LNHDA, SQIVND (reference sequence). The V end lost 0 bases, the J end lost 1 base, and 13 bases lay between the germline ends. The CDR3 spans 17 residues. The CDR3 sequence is CASSIDRPRTSNQPQHF. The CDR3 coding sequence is TGTGCCAGTAGTATAGATAGGCCAAGGACCAGCAATCAGCCCCAGCATTTT.

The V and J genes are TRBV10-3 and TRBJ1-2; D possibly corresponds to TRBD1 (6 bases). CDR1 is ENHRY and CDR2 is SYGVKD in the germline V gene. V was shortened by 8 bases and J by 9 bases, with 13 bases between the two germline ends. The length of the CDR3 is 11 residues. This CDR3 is CAIPTGNSYTF. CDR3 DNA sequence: TGTGCCATCCCGACAGGCAATAGCTACACCTTC.

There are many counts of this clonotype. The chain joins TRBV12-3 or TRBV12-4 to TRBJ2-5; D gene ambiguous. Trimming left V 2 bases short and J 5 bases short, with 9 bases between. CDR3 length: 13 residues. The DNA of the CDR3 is TGTGCCAGCAGTTTAATGTATCAGGAGACCCAGTACTTC. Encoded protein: CASSLMYQETQYF.

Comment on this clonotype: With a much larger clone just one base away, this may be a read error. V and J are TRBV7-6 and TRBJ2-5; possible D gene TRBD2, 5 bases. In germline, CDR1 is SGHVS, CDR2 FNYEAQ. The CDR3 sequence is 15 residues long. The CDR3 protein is CASSQPGSVQETQCF. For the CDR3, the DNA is TGCGCCAGCAGCCAGCCGGGTAGCGTACAAGAGACCCAGTGCTTC. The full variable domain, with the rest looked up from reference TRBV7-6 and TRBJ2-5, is GAGVSQSPRYKVTKRGQDVALRCDPISGHVSLYWYRQALGQGPEFLTYFNYEAQQDKSGLPNDRFSAERPEGSISTLTIQRTEQRDSAMYRCASSQPGSVQETQCFGPGTRLLVL.

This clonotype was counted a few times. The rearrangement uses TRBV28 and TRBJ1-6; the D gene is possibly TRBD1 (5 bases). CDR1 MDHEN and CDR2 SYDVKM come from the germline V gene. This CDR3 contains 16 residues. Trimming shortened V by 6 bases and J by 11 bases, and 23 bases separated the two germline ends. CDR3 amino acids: CASSLVNGAGFAPLHF. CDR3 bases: TGTGCCAGCAGCCTCGTCAATGGGGCAGGGTTCGCACCCCTCCACTTT.

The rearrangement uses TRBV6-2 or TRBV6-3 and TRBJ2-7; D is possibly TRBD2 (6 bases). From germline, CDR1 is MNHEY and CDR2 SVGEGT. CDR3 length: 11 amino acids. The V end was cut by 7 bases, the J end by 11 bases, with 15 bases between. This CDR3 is CASTERRVEYF. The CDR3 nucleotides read TGTGCCAGCACCGAGCGGAGGGTGGAGTACTTC.

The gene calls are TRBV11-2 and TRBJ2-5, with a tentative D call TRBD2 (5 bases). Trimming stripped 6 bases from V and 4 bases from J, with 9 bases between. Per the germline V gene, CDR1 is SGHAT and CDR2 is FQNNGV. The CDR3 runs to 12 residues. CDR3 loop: CASRSSIETQYF. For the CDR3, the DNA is TGTGCCAGCAGGTCTAGCATAGAGACCCAGTACTTC.

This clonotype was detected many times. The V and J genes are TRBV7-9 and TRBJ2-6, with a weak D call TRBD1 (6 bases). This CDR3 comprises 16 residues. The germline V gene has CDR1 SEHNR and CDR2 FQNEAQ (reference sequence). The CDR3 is CAIDRRFRSGANVLTF. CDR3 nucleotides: TGTGCAATCGACAGGCGGTTTCGCTCCGGGGCCAACGTCCTGACTTTC.

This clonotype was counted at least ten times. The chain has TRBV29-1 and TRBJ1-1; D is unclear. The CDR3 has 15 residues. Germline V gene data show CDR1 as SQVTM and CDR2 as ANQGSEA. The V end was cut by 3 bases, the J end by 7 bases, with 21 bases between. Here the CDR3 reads CSVELRARGGGEAFF. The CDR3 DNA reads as TGCAGCGTTGAGCTTCGGGCCCGGGGAGGCGGTGAAGCTTTCTTT.

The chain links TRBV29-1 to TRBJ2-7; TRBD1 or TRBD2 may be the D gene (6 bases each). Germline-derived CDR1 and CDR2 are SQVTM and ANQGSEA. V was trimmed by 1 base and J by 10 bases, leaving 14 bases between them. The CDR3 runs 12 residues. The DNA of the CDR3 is TGCAGCGTTGAAGGGGGCCCGGGGGCACAGTACTTC. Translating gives CSVEGGPGAQYF.

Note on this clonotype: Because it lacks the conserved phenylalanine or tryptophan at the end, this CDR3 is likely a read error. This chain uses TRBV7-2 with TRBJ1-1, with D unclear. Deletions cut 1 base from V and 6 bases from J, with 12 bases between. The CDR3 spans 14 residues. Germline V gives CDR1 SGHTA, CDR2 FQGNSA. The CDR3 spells CASSLGQAIPEAFV. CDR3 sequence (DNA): TGTGCCAGCAGCTTAGGCCAGGCTATCCCTGAAGCTTTCGTT.

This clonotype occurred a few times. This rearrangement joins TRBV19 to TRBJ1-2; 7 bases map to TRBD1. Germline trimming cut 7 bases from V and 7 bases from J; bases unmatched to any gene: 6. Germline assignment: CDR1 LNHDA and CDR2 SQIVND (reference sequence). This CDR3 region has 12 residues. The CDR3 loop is CASNDRDTGYTF. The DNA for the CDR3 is TGTGCCAGTAACGACAGGGATACTGGCTACACCTTC. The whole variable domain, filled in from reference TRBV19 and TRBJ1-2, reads DGGITQSPKYLFRKEGQNVTLSCEQNLNHDAMYWYRQDPGQGLRLIYYSQIVNDFQKGDIAEGYSVSREKKESFPLTVTSAQKNPTAFYLCASNDRDTGYTFGSGTRLTVV.

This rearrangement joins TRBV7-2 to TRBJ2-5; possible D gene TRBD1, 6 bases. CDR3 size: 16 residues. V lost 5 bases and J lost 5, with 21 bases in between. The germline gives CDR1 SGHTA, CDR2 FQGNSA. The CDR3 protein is CASSQIPPGTKETQYF. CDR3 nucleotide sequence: TGTGCCAGCAGCCAAATTCCACCCGGGACAAAGGAGACCCAGTACTTC.

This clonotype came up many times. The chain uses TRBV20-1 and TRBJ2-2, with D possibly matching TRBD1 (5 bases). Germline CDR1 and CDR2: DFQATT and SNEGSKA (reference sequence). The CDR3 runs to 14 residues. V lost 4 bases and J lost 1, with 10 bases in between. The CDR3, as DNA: TGCAGTGCTACCAGGGTCAGGAACACCGGGGAGCTGTTTTTT. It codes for CSATRVRNTGELFF.

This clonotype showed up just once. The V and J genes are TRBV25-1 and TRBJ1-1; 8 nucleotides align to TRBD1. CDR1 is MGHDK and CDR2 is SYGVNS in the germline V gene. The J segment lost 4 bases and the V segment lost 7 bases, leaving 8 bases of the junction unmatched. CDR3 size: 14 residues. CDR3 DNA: TGTGCCAGCAAACGGACAGGGCGTACCACTGAAGCTTTCTTT. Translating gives CASKRTGRTTEAFF.

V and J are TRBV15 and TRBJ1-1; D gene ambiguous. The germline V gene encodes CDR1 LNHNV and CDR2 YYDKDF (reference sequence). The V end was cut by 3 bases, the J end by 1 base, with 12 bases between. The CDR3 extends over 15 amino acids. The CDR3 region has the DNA TGTGCCACCAGCAGCTTAGTGTCCGGGAACACTGAAGCTTTCTTT. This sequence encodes CATSSLVSGNTEAFF.

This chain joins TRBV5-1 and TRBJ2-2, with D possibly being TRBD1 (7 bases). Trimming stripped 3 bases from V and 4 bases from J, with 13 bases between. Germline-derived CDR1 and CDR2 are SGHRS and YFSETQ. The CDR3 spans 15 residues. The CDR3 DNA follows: TGCGCCAGCAGCTCGGGGGCAGGGGGCACCGGGGAGCTGTTTTTT. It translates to CASSSGAGGTGELFF.

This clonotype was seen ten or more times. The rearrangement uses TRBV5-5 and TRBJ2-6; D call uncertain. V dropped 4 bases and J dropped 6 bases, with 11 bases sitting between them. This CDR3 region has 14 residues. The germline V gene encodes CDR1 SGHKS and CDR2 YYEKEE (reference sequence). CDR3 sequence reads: CASSISYAANVLTF. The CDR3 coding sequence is TGTGCCAGCAGCATTTCCTATGCGGCCAACGTCCTGACTTTC.